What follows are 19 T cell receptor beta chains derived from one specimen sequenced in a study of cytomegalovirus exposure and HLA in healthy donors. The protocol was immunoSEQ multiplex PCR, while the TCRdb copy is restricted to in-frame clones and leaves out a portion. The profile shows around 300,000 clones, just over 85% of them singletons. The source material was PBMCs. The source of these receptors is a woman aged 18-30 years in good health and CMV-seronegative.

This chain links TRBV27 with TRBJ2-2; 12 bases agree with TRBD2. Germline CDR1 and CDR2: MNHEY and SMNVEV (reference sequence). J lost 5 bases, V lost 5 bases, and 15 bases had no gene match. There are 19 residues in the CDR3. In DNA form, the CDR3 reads TGTGCCAGCAGTACCCCACCTAGCGGGAGGGCCCTGTGGACCGGGGAGCTGTTTTTT. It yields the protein CASSTPPSGRALWTGELFF.

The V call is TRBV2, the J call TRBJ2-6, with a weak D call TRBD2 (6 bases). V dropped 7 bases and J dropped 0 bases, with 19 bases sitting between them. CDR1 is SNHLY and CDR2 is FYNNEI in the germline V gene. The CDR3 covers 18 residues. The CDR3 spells CASIWGPRGFSGANVLTF. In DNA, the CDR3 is TGTGCCAGCATATGGGGACCCCGGGGGTTCTCTGGGGCCAACGTCCTGACTTTC.

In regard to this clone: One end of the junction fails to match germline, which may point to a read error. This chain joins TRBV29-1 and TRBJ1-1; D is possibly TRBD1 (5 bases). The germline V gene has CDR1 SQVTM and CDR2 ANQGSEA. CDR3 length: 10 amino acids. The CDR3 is CSVTGTVAFF. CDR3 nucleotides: TGCAGCGTCACCGGGACTGTAGCTTTCTTT.

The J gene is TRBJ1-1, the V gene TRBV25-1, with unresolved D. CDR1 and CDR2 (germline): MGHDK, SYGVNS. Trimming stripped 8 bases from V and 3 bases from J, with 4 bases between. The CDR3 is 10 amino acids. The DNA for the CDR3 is TGTGCCAGCGGAGACACTGAAGCTTTCTTT. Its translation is CASGDTEAFF.

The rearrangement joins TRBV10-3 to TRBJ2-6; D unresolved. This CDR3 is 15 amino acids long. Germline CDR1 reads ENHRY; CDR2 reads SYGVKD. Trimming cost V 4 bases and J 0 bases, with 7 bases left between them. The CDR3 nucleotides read TGTGCCATCAGTGGGTCTAGCTCTGGGGCCAACGTCCTGACTTTC. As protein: CAISGSSSGANVLTF.

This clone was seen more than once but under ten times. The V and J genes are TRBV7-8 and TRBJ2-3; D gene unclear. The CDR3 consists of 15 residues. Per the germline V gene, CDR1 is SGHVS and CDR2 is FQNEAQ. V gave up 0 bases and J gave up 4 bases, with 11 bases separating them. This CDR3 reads CASSLAVQFADTQYF. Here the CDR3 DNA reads TGTGCCAGCAGCTTAGCGGTGCAGTTCGCAGATACGCAGTATTTT.

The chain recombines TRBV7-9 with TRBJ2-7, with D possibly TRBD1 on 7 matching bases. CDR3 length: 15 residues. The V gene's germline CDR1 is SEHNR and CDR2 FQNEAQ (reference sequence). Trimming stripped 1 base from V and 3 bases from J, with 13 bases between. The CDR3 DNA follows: TGTGCCAGCAGCTTAGGCCAGGGGGGTTTCTACGAGCAGTACTTC. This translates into CASSLGQGGFYEQYF.

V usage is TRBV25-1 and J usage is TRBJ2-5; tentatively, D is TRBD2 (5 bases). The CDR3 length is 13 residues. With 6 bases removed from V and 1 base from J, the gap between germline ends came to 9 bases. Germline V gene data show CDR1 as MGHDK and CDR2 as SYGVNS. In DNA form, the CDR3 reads TGTGCCAGCAGGGAGGTGGTCCAAGAGACCCAGTACTTC. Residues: CASREVVQETQYF.

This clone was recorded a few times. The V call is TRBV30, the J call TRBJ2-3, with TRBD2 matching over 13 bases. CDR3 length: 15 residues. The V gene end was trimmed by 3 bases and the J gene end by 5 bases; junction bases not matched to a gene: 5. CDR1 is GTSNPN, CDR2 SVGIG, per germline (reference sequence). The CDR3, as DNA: TGTGCCTGGAGGGAACTAGCGGGGGGGTTAGATACGCAGTATTTT. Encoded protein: CAWRELAGGLDTQYF.

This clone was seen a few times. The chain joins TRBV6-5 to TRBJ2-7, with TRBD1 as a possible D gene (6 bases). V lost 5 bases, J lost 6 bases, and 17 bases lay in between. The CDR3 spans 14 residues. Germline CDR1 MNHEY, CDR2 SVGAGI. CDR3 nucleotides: TGTGCCAGCAGTGCCGACAGGAGCCCCCGCGAGCAGTACTTC. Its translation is CASSADRSPREQYF.

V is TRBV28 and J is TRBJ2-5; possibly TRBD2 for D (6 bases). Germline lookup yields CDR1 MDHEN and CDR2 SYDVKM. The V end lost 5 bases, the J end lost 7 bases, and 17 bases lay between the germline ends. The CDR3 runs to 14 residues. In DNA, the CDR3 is TGTGCCAGCAGTCCCCCCCCAGTGGGAGGGACCCAGTACTTC. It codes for CASSPPPVGGTQYF.

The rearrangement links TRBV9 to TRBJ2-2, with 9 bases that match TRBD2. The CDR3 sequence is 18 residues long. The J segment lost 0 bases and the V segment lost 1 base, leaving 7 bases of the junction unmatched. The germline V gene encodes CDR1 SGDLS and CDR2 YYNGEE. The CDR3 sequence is CASSVRPSGDTNTGELFF. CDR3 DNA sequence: TGTGCCAGCAGCGTACGTCCTAGCGGGGATACGAACACCGGGGAGCTGTTTTTT.

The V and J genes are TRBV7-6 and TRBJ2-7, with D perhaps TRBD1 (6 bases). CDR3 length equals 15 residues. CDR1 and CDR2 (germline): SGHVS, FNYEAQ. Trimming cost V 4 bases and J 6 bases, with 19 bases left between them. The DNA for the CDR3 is TGTGCCAGCAGCTCGGCACCGGGACATACAACCGAGCAGTACTTC. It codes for CASSSAPGHTTEQYF.

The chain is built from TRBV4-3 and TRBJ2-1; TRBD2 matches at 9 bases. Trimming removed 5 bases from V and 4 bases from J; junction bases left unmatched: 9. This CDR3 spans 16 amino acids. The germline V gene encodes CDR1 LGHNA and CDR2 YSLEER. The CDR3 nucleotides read TGCGCCAGCAGCAACCCCCTAGCGGGGACTTACAATGAGCAGTTCTTC. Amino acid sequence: CASSNPLAGTYNEQFF.

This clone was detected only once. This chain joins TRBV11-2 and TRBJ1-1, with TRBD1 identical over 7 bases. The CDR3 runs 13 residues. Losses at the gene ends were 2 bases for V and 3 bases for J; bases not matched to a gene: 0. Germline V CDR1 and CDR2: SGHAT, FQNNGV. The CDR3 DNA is TGTGCCAGCAGCTTACAGGGGGACACTGAAGCTTTCTTT. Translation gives CASSLQGDTEAFF.

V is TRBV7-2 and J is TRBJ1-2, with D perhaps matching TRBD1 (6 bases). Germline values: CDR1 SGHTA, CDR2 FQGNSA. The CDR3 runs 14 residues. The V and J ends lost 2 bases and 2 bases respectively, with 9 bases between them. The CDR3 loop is CASSLSRGNYGYTF. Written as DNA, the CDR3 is TGTGCCAGCAGCTTAAGTAGGGGGAACTATGGCTACACCTTC.

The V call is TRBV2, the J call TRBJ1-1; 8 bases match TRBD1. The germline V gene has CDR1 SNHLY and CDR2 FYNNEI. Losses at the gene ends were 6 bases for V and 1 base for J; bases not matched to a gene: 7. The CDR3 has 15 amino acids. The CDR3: CASRVRGLANTEAFF. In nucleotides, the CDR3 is TGTGCCAGCAGAGTCAGGGGGCTAGCGAACACTGAAGCTTTCTTT.

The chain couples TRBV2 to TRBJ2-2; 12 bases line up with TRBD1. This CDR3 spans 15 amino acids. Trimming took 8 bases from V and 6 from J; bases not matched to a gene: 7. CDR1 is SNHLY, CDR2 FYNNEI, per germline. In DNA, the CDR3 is TGTGCCAGCCGTCCGGGACAGGGGGCCCCCGGGGAGCTGTTTTTT. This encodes CASRPGQGAPGELFF.

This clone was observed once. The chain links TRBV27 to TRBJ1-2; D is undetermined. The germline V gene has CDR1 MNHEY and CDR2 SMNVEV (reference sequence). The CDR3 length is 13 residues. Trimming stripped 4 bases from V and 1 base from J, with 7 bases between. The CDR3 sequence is CASSSFSNYGYTF. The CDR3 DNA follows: TGTGCCAGCAGTTCCTTTAGTAACTATGGCTACACCTTC.